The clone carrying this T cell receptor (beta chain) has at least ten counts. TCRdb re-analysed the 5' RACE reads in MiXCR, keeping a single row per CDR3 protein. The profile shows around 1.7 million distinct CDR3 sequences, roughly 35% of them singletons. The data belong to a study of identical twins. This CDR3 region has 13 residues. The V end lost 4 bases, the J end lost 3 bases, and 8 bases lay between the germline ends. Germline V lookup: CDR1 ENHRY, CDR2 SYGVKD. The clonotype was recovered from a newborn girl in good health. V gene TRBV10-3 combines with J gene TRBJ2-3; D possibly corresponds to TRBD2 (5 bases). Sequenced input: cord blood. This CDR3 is CAISALATDTQYF. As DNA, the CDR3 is TGTGCCATCAGTGCCCTAGCTACAGATACGCAGTATTTT.